Sequencing of this TCR beta chain was carried out in a study of blood T cells in healthy people across ages. Study-wide results and limits: Estimated diversity that came from one million T cells was considered an underestimate.

This clonotype was detected a few times. Its antigen remains unidentified. Per sample, at least 6 micrograms of total RNA were extracted. Together with a sample-barcoded 5' primer, a J-beta primer mix was included in a second PCR lasting about 6 to 11 cycles. Each cDNA molecule carried a tag from a template-switch adaptor that contained 12 random nucleotides. TCRdb analysed the 5' RACE reads with MiXCR anew, one entry per CDR3 protein. The sample lists 750,000 to 950,000 distinct CDR3 sequences, 53% seen once, with about two fifths in the top ten. Trimming removed 3 bases from V and 2 bases from J, with 6 bases in between. Germline loops: CDR1 KGHSH, CDR2 LQKENI. This CDR3 comprises 13 residues.

The rearrangement joins TRBV18 to TRBJ2-3; D unresolved. What was sequenced was blood. The sequence came from a man older than 75 in good health. The CDR3 nucleotides are TGTGCCAGCTCACCTCACACCACAGATACGCAGTATTTT. It translates to CASSPHTTDTQYF.